This T cell receptor beta chain appears in the sequencing data of a study of vaccination effects on CD4 cells after COVID-19. As to this clone: Antigen: not known.

CD4+ T cells specific for antigen were expanded with viral peptide pools by the ViraFEST assay before sequencing. Cells that had been cultured for approximately ten days were the source of isolated CD4+ T cells. This individual contracted SARS-CoV-2 between March and December 2020, as verified by PCR. BNT162b2 vaccine or mRNA-1273 vaccine was given to participants in two doses. Sequenced by immunoSEQ multiplex PCR; TCRdb stores in-frame clones only, minus some. The sample lists about 13,000 clones, just under 75% occurring once. V was cut by 3 bases and J by 8 bases, with 18 bases left in between. The CDR3 totals 15 residues. Germline lookup yields CDR1 SGHAT and CDR2 FQNNGV.

The specimen was CD4+ T cells from PBMCs cultured with HCoV-NL63 spike peptides, collected after COVID-19 vaccination. The chain is built from TRBV11-2 and TRBJ2-3; perhaps TRBD2 as D (6 bases). This clonotype was obtained from a human donor who had a prior SARS-CoV-2 infection. CDR3 sequence: CASSFWRTTAGTQYF. The CDR3 DNA follows: TGTGCCAGCAGCTTTTGGAGGACTACCGCCGGTACGCAGTATTTT.